The clone carrying this T cell receptor beta chain was detected only once. Antigen unknown. Other DNA sequences from this sample encode an identical CDR3 as well. Profiled with immunoSEQ multiplex PCR; TCRdb holds only in-frame clones, not every one. Of just over 2,000,000 clones listed, around 95% are singletons. The source of the sample is a study of shared clonotypes between healthy human individuals. The study, taken as a whole, reports: Rarefaction showed sorted-subset sequencing was incomplete despite large depth.

The CDR3 is 13 amino acids. CDR1 LGHNA and CDR2 YSLEER come from the germline V gene. V shed 0 bases and J shed 4 bases, with 6 bases lying between them. The receptor was isolated from a man aged 18 to 30 in good health. Sample: naive CD4+ T cells sorted from blood. Sample subset: CD45RA+ positively selected. The chain recombines TRBV4-3 with TRBJ1-2; D gene ambiguous. CDR3 DNA sequence: TGCGCCAGCAGCCAAGATGGGCTCTATGGCTACACCTTC. It is translated as CASSQDGLYGYTF.